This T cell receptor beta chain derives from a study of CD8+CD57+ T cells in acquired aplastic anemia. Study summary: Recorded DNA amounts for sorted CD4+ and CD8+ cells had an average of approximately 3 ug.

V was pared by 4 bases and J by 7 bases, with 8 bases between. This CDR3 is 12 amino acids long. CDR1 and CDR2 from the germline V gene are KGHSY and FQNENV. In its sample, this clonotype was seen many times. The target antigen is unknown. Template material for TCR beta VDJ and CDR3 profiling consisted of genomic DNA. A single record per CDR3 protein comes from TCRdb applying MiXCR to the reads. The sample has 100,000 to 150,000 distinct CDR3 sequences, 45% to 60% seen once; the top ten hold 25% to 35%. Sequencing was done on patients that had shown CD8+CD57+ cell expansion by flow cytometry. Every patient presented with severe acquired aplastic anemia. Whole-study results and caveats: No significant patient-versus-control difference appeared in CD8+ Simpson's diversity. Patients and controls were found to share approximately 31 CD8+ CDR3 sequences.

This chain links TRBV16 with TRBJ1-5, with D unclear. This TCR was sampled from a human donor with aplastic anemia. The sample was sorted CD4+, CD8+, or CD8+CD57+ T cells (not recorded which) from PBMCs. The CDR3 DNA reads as TGTGCCAGCAGCCCCCCGGGACAGCCCCAGCATTTT. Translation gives CASSPPGQPQHF.